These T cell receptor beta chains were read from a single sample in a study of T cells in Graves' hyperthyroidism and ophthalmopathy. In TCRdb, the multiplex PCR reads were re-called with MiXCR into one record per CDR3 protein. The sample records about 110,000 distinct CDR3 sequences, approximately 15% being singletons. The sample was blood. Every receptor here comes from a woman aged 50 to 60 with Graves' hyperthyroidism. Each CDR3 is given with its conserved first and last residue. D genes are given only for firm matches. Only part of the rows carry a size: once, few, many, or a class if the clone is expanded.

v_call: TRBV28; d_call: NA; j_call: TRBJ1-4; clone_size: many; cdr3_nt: TGTGCCAGCGGGGGAAGGGGGGGCACTAATGAAAAACTGTTTTTT; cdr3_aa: CASGGRGGTNEKLFF
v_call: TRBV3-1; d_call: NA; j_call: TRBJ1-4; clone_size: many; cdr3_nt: TGTGCCAGCAGCGTTGGGGGGTTTGAAAAACTGTTTTTT; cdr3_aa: CASSVGGFEKLFF
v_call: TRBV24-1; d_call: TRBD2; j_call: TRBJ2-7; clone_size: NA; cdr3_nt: TGTGCCACCAGTGACTTAGGGACTAGCGGGACCTACGAGCAGTACTTC; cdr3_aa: CATSDLGTSGTYEQYF
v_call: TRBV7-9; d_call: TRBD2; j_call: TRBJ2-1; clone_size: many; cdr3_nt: TGTGCCAGCAGCTCGCCCCGAACCCATCTTGCGGGAGGGGGAACACAGTTCTTC; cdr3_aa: CASSSPRTHLAGGGTQFF
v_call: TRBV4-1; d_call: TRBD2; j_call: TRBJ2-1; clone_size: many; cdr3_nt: TGCGCCAGCAGCCACCCCTTGGGACTAGCGGGAGGCTTATACAATGAGCAGTTCTTC; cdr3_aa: CASSHPLGLAGGLYNEQFF
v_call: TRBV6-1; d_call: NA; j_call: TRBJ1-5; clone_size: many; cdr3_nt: TGTGCCAGCTCGAGTCAGAAAGACAATCAGCCCCAGCATTTT; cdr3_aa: CASSSQKDNQPQHF
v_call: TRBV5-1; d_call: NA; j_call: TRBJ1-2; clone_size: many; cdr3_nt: TGCGCCAGCAGCCTGGGGGGGGGCGAATATGGCTACACCTTC; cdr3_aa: CASSLGGGEYGYTF
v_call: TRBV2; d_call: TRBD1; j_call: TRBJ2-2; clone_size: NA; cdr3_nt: TGTGCCAGCAGAGACAGGGGGCGTGCGAACACCGGGGAGCTGTTTTTT; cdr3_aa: CASRDRGRANTGELFF
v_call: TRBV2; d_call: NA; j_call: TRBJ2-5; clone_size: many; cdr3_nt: TGTGCCAGCAGTGAAGCGACGGCAAGGGAGACCCAGTACTTC; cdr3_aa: CASSEATARETQYF
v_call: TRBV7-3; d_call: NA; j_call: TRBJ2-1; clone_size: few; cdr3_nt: TGTGCCAGCAGCACCGCGGGCGGGCAATACAATGAGCAGTTCTTC; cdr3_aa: CASSTAGGQYNEQFF
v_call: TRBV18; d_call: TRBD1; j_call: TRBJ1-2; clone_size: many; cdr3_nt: TGTGCCAGCTCCCCGACAGGGGCCTATGGCTACACCTTC; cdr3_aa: CASSPTGAYGYTF
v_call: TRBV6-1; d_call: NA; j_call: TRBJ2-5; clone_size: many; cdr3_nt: TGTGCCAGCACTAGGACCGACTTACGCGGGGAGACCCAGTACTTC; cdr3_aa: CASTRTDLRGETQYF
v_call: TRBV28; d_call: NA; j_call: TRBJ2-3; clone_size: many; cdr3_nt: TGTGCCAGCAGTTTACCCACAGAACACACAGATACGCAGTATTTT; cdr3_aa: CASSLPTEHTDTQYF
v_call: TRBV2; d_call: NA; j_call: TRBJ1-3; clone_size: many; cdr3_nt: TGTGCCAGCCTCAAGACAGCCTCTGGAAACACCATATATTTT; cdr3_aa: CASLKTASGNTIYF
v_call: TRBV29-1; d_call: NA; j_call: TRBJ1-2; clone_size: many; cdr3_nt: TGCAGCGTTGAAGATCTCGGCCGCGGCTACACCTTC; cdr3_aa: CSVEDLGRGYTF
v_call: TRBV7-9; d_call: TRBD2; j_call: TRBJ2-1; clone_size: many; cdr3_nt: TGTGCCAGCAGCTTTAATTCACTACGACTAGCGAGGGAGCAGTTCTTC; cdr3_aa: CASSFNSLRLAREQFF
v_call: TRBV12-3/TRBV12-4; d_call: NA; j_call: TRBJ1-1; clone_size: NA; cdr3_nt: TGTGCCAGCAGATTACAGGCTTTGAACACTGAAGCTTTCTTT; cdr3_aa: CASRLQALNTEAFF
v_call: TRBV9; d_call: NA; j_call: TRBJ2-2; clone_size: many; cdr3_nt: TGTGCCAGCAGCCCCAGGAGGAGCTACACCGGGGAGCTGTTTTTT; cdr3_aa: CASSPRRSYTGELFF
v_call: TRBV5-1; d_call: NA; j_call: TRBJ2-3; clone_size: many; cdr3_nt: TGCGCCAGCAGCTTGACTAGCAGAGATACGCAGTATTTT; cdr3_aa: CASSLTSRDTQYF
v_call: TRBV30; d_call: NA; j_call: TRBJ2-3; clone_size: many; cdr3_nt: TGTGCCTCCCATACAGGGTCGGCAGATACGCAGTATTTT; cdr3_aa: CASHTGSADTQYF
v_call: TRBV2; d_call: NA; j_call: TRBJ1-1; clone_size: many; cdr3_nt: TGTGCCAGCAGGGAAGGGGGAGTAGGGGGAGCTTTCTTT; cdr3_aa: CASREGGVGGAFF
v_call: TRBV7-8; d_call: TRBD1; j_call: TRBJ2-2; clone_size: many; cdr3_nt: TGTGCCAGCAGCTTATTAGGGGGACAGGGGCCCACCGGGGAGCTGTTTTTT; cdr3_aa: CASSLLGGQGPTGELFF
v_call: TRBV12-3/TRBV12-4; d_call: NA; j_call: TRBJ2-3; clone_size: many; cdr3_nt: TGTGCCAGCACCCTAGGGGGGGGCACAGATACGCAGTATTTT; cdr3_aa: CASTLGGGTDTQYF
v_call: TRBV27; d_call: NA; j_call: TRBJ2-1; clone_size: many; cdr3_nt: TGTGCCAGCAGTGCCCCCATAAAGAATGAGCAGTTCTTC; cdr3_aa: CASSAPIKNEQFF
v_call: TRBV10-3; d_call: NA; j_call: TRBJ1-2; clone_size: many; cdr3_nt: TGTGCCATCAGTGAGACCGATCGGACAGCTACTCACTATGGCTACACCTTC; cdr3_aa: CAISETDRTATHYGYTF
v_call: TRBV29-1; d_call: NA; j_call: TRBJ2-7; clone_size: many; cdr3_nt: TGCAGCGCCAGCCGAATAGACAGAGACGAGCAGTACTTC; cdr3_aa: CSASRIDRDEQYF